The rows below give T cell receptor beta chains drawn from one sample of a study of neoadjuvant anti-PD-1 for oral cavity cancer. The data were produced by immunoSEQ multiplex PCR, yet TCRdb's version contains in-frame clones alone and is incomplete. The table lists approximately 72,000 clones, 83% of them singletons, with around 3.7% in the top ten. Sequenced material: PBMCs, taken before nivolumab (anti-PD-1) treatment. The source is a person aged 35-79 years with oral cavity squamous cell carcinoma. Both conserved end residues are part of each CDR3. Fields, in order: clone size, D gene, V gene, J gene, CDR3 DNA, CDR3 protein. The D gene is left open where the match is weak. Clone size is shown for a subset of rows, as once, few, many or a class of expanded clone.

.,TRBD1,TRBV6-1,TRBJ1-5,TGTGCCAGCAGGGGACAGGGGGCTCAGCCCCAGCATTTT,CASRGQGAQPQHF
.,.,TRBV7-3,TRBJ1-1,TGTGCCAGCAGCTTAAGTGCGAACACTGAAGCTTTCTTT,CASSLSANTEAFF
.,.,TRBV11-2,TRBJ2-7,TGTGCCAGCAGCAGAGGTGGGGCCGGCGAGCAGTACTTC,CASSRGGAGEQYF
few,.,TRBV2,TRBJ1-2,TGTGCCAGCAGTGCTCAAATCTATGGCTACACCTTC,CASSAQIYGYTF
.,.,TRBV7-6,TRBJ2-5,TGTGCCAGCAGCTTACTCTCGTCGTACCAAGAGACCCAGTACTTC,CASSLLSSYQETQYF
once,.,TRBV18,TRBJ1-6,TGTGCCAGCTCACCGGTGGTGGCCAGCTCCTATAATTCACCCCTCCACTTT,CASSPVVASSYNSPLHF
.,TRBD2,TRBV9,TRBJ2-4,TGTGCCAGCAGCGTTGCGACTAGCGGGAGTATTCAGTACTTC,CASSVATSGSIQYF
.,.,TRBV6-5,TRBJ2-7,TGTGCCAGCAAATCCTGGGGGCCCTACGAGCAGTACTTC,CASKSWGPYEQYF
.,.,TRBV28,TRBJ2-1,TGTGCCAGCAGTCGACCGGAGGAGCAGTTCTTC,CASSRPEEQFF
.,.,TRBV5-5,TRBJ2-5,TGTGCCAGCAGCTTCGGGCCCCCCCGGGGAGAGACCCAGTACTTC,CASSFGPPRGETQYF
.,TRBD2,TRBV11-3,TRBJ2-3,TGTGCCAGCAGCTTAGGGCGGGGGAACACAGATACGCAGTATTTT,CASSLGRGNTDTQYF
.,.,TRBV30,TRBJ2-3,TGTGCCTGGAGTGGGGGGGAGTGGGCAGATACGCAGTATTTT,CAWSGGEWADTQYF
.,.,TRBV14,TRBJ2-7,TGTGCCAGCAGCCAAGATCGAAGGGGGCAGTACTTC,CASSQDRRGQYF
.,TRBD1,TRBV19,TRBJ1-2,TGTGCCAGTAGCATCGGGACAGACTATGGCTACACCTTC,CASSIGTDYGYTF
.,TRBD1,TRBV6-5,TRBJ2-4,TGTGCCAGCAGTCGGACAGGGGTGAACATTCAGTACTTC,CASSRTGVNIQYF
.,TRBD2,TRBV6-1,TRBJ2-1,TGTGCCAGCAGTGAACAAAGGCTAGCGGGGGACAATGAGCAGTTCTTC,CASSEQRLAGDNEQFF
.,.,TRBV14,TRBJ2-7,TGTGCCAGCAGCCAAGACTTCGGCAGGGGAAATCCCTACGAGCAGTACTTC,CASSQDFGRGNPYEQYF
.,TRBD2,TRBV28,TRBJ2-1,TGTGCCAGCAGTTTATCTAGCGGGAGGGCCATTGAGCAGTTCTTC,CASSLSSGRAIEQFF
.,TRBD1,TRBV10-3,TRBJ2-3,TGTGCCATCAGTGAAAATGCGGGACAGGGGACAGATACGCAGTATTTT,CAISENAGQGTDTQYF
.,TRBD2,TRBV11-2,TRBJ2-5,TGTGCCAGCAGCTTACGACTAGCGGGTGAACAAGAGACCCAGTACTTC,CASSLRLAGEQETQYF
.,TRBD2,TRBV18,TRBJ2-7,TGTGCCAGCTCACCACCGGGACTAGCGGCCTACGAGCAGTACTTC,CASSPPGLAAYEQYF
.,.,TRBV2,TRBJ1-2,TGTGCCAGCAGTGCCACAGAGAACTATGGCTACACCTTC,CASSATENYGYTF
few,.,TRBV2,TRBJ1-2,TGTGCCAGCAGTCAGGAGACACTCAACTATGGCTACACCTTC,CASSQETLNYGYTF
.,.,TRBV19,TRBJ2-7,TGTGCCAGTAGTATTGTTGGATGCTACTTC,CASSIVGCYF
.,.,TRBV5-1,TRBJ2-1,TGCGCCAGCAGCCTCATTTATAGTGAGCAGTTCTTC,CASSLIYSEQFF
once,TRBD1,TRBV7-9,TRBJ2-2,TGTGCCAGCAGCCCGGGACAGGGGTCTTCGAACACCGGGGAGCTGTTTTTT,CASSPGQGSSNTGELFF
.,.,TRBV10-3,TRBJ1-1,TGTGCCATCAGTGAGTCGACCGGAGTTACTGAAGCTTTCTTT,CAISESTGVTEAFF
once,.,TRBV10-1,TRBJ2-1,TGCGCCAGCAGTGACCCTGGAGAAGCGAATGAGCAGTTCTTC,CASSDPGEANEQFF
.,.,TRBV12-2,TRBJ2-3,TGTGCAAGTCGAATTGGACTAGCGGGGGACACAGATACGCAGTATTTT,CASRIGLAGDTDTQYF
.,TRBD2,TRBV5-1,TRBJ2-2,TGCGCCAGCAGCTTGGCCTCAGCGGGGGGGCCGATCACCGGGGAGCTGTTTTTT,CASSLASAGGPITGELFF
.,.,TRBV2,TRBJ2-5,TGTGCCAGCAGTCGACTCGTGGGGGGCCGGGAGACCCAGTACTTC,CASSRLVGGRETQYF
.,.,TRBV5-1,TRBJ1-1,TGCGCCAGCAGCCCCCTGGGGGGAGGTAACACTGAAGCTTTCTTT,CASSPLGGGNTEAFF
.,TRBD2,TRBV11-2,TRBJ2-7,TGTGCCAGCAGCTTAGTGCTAGCGGGGCCCTACGAGCAGTACTTC,CASSLVLAGPYEQYF
.,.,TRBV5-1,TRBJ2-1,TGCGCCAGCAGCTTTTCGTCCAATGAGCAGTTCTTC,CASSFSSNEQFF
.,.,TRBV30,TRBJ2-7,TGTGCCTGGACCGACCCCCCGACAGTCTACGAGCAGTACTTC,CAWTDPPTVYEQYF
.,TRBD2,TRBV6-5,TRBJ2-1,TGTGCCAGCAGTACTCTAGCGGGGGGGAGCAATGAGCAGTTCTTC,CASSTLAGGSNEQFF
.,.,TRBV5-5,TRBJ1-4,TGTGCCAGCAGCGAGAACCTTGGACAGTTTGAAAAACTGTTTTTT,CASSENLGQFEKLFF
.,.,TRBV4-1,TRBJ2-5,TGCGCCAGCAGCCAAGGACCCTTCGACAGCCACGAGACCCAGTACTTC,CASSQGPFDSHETQYF
.,TRBD1,TRBV5-1,TRBJ1-1,TGCGCCAGCAGCTTAGGGACAGGAAAGAACACTGAAGCTTTCTTT,CASSLGTGKNTEAFF
once,.,TRBV10-3,TRBJ1-2,TGTGCCATCGCGGGTGACTATAACTATGGCTACACCTTC,CAIAGDYNYGYTF